Following are 27 T cell receptor beta chains from one sample sequenced in a study of blood T cells in healthy people across ages. A sample-barcoded 5' primer and a J-beta primer mix were used in a second PCR of about 7 to 11 cycles. TCRdb passed the 5' RACE reads through MiXCR, listing each CDR3 protein once. The sample carries roughly 640,000 distinct CDR3 sequences, approximately 30% recorded once. The specimen was blood. These receptors were collected from a woman older than 75 in good health.

V and J are TRBV24-1 and TRBJ2-7; no definite D call. CDR3 length: 12 residues. V lost 1 base to trimming and J lost 8 bases, with 8 bases between them. Germline-derived CDR1 and CDR2 are KGHDR and SFDVKD. The CDR3 sequence: CATSDFTGQQYF. The CDR3 DNA reads as TGTGCCACCAGTGATTTTACGGGTCAGCAGTACTTC.

The V call is TRBV30, the J call TRBJ1-5; no clear D. Per germline, CDR1 GTSNPN and CDR2 SVGIG (reference sequence). Trimming cost V 3 bases and J 3 bases, with 9 bases left between them. The CDR3 runs 13 residues. The CDR3 loop is CAWRVVPNQPQHF. The CDR3 DNA sequence: TGTGCCTGGAGGGTGGTACCCAATCAGCCCCAGCATTTT.

Only one count was recorded for this clonotype. One junction end disagrees with the germline gene, perhaps due to a read error. This chain joins TRBV7-2 and TRBJ1-2; weak D call: TRBD1 (5 bases). CDR1 is SGHTA, CDR2 FQGNSA, per germline. The CDR3 has 14 residues. CDR3 sequence (DNA): TGTGCCAACAGCTTAGACAGCGCTAACTATGGCTACACCTTC. This translates into CANSLDSANYGYTF.

This clonotype came up many times. The chain uses TRBV29-1 and TRBJ2-1; 9 bases are a match to TRBD2. Trimming took 6 bases from V and 7 from J; bases not matched to a gene: 13. This CDR3 contains 15 residues. Germline assignment: CDR1 SQVTM and CDR2 ANQGSEA. In DNA form, the CDR3 reads TGCAGCGTGGGGCTGGGGGCGGGGGGGTATAATGAGCAGTTCTTC. Amino acids: CSVGLGAGGYNEQFF.

CDR3 sequence: CSANAWNRGVNQPQHF. CDR3 DNA sequence: TGCAGTGCAAACGCTTGGAACAGGGGTGTCAATCAGCCCCAGCATTTT. The chain recombines TRBV20-1 with TRBJ1-5; 7 bases align to TRBD1. Germline CDR1 and CDR2: DFQATT and SNEGSKA (reference sequence). Losses at the gene ends were 6 bases for V and 3 bases for J; bases not matched to a gene: 14. The CDR3 spans 16 residues.

The genes are TRBV12-3 or TRBV12-4 and TRBJ2-1, with TRBD2 matching over 9 bases. The end of the DNA is better explained by TRBJ2-7, so the J call may be wrong. There are 16 residues in the CDR3. CDR3 nucleotide sequence: TGTGCCAGCAGTGGGGGGCTGCGGGGGGGGTACAATGAGCAGTACTTC. Translating it yields CASSGGLRGGYNEQYF.

The chain joins TRBV27 to TRBJ2-3; D perhaps matches TRBD2 (5 bases). Germline lookup yields CDR1 MNHEY and CDR2 SMNVEV (reference sequence). The CDR3 consists of 14 residues. With 5 bases removed from V and 4 bases from J, the gap between germline ends came to 13 bases. CDR3 in DNA: TGTGCCAGCAGTATCCCGACTAAGTCAGATACGCAGTATTTT. It encodes CASSIPTKSDTQYF.

This clonotype was counted between two and nine times. The chain recombines TRBV29-1 with TRBJ2-5; perhaps TRBD1 as D (6 bases). The CDR3 runs 13 residues. Trimming stripped 2 bases from V and 4 bases from J, with 11 bases between. The germline V gene encodes CDR1 SQVTM and CDR2 ANQGSEA. CDR3 residues: CSVESARGETQYF. The CDR3 region has the DNA TGCAGCGTTGAATCGGCCAGGGGAGAGACCCAGTACTTC.

The V gene is TRBV7-2, the J gene TRBJ2-7; D ambiguous. The CDR3 is 13 amino acids. Trimming took 4 bases from V and 0 from J, leaving 7 bases between them. CDR1 and CDR2 from the germline V gene are SGHTA and FQGNSA. The CDR3 sequence: CASSSLSSYEQYF. CDR3 coding DNA: TGTGCCAGCAGCTCGCTGAGCTCCTACGAGCAGTACTTC.

In its sample, this clonotype was seen many times. The chain is built from TRBV5-5 and TRBJ2-7; no clear D. V shed 5 bases and J shed 6 bases, with 18 bases lying between them. This CDR3 spans 14 amino acids. Germline CDR1 reads SGHKS; CDR2 reads YYEKEE (reference sequence). CDR3 protein: CASSAGLASVEQYF. CDR3 bases: TGTGCCAGCAGTGCCGGCCTTGCCTCTGTCGAGCAGTACTTC. The complete variable domain, with remaining parts taken from reference TRBV5-5 and TRBJ2-7, reads DAGVTQSPTHLIKTRGQQVTLRCSPISGHKSVSWYQQVLGQGPQFIFQYYEKEERGRGNFPDRFSARQFPNYSSELNVNALLLGDSALYLCASSAGLASVEQYFGPGTRLTVT.

A note on this clonotype: A much larger clone differs by one base, so this may be a read error. This chain links TRBV12-1 with TRBJ1-2; the table's D call TRBD1 went unverified against the DNA. TRBV12-1 is a documented pseudogene. The CDR3 loop spans 12 amino acids. CDR3 residues: CDSSQQGYGYTF. The DNA for the CDR3 is TGTGACAGCAGCCAACAGGGCTATGGCTACACCTTC.

This chain joins TRBV20-1 and TRBJ1-2, with 12 bases fitting TRBD1. This CDR3 contains 13 residues. The trim removed 6 bases at V and 7 bases at J, leaving 6 bases unmatched. Per the germline V gene, CDR1 is DFQATT and CDR2 is SNEGSKA (reference sequence). DNA for the CDR3: TGCAGTGCGCCGGGACAGGGGGCGAGTGGCTACACCTTC. Protein: CSAPGQGASGYTF.

The genes are TRBV6-1 and TRBJ2-5, with 8 bases identical to TRBD2. This CDR3 comprises 14 residues. J was trimmed by 7 bases and V by 5 bases; bases with no gene match: 9. Germline V gene sequence: CDR1 MNHNS, CDR2 SASEGT. The CDR3 sequence: CASSLPGLGVTQYF. The DNA of the CDR3 is TGTGCCAGCAGTCTCCCGGGACTAGGGGTGACCCAGTACTTC.

This clonotype has at least ten counts. The chain couples TRBV4-3 to TRBJ2-7; 9 bases are shared with TRBD1. Germline CDR1 LGHNA, CDR2 YSLEER. The trim removed 0 bases at V and 6 bases at J, leaving 6 bases unmatched. The CDR3 has 15 residues. The CDR3 here is CASSQDLGQGREQYF. For the CDR3, the DNA is TGCGCCAGCAGCCAAGATTTGGGACAGGGTCGCGAGCAGTACTTC.

The rearrangement uses TRBV20-1 and TRBJ1-2; TRBD1 might be the D (6 bases). This CDR3 spans 15 amino acids. With 6 bases removed from V and 0 bases from J, the gap between germline ends came to 17 bases. Germline CDR1 is DFQATT and CDR2 is SNEGSKA (reference sequence). CDR3 loop: CSARIRTVANYGYTF. CDR3 nucleotides: TGCAGTGCCCGAATTAGGACAGTCGCTAACTATGGCTACACCTTC.

The table lists this clonotype with a few counts. V usage is TRBV9 and J usage is TRBJ1-1; D not certain. The CDR3 extends over 13 amino acids. From germline, CDR1 is SGDLS and CDR2 YYNGEE. V lost 4 bases to trimming and J lost 2 bases, with 9 bases between them. The CDR3, as DNA: TGTGCCAGCAGCACCGGATCAAACACTGAAGCTTTCTTT. Its protein is CASSTGSNTEAFF. The variable domain in full, with the rest retrieved from reference TRBV9 and TRBJ1-1, is DSGVTQTPKHLITATGQRVTLRCSPRSGDLSVYWYQQSLDQGLQFLIQYYNGEERAKGNILERFSAQQFPDLHSELNLSSLELGDSALYFCASSTGSNTEAFFGQGTRLTVV.

CDR3 sequence: CASSRRIGGNEQFF. CDR3 in DNA: TGTGCCAGCAGCCGGAGAATCGGGGGGAATGAGCAGTTCTTC. The chain couples TRBV7-2 to TRBJ2-1; 7 bases map to TRBD2. CDR3 length equals 14 residues. Germline CDR1 SGHTA, CDR2 FQGNSA. With 5 bases clipped from V and 7 bases from J, the junction kept 8 bases outside the gene matches.

V is TRBV19 and J is TRBJ1-5; D is unresolved. Trimming cost V 7 bases and J 1 base, with 11 bases left between them. This CDR3 spans 14 amino acids. Germline values: CDR1 LNHDA, CDR2 SQIVND (reference sequence). In DNA form, the CDR3 reads TGTGCCAGTAATCCACAGTGGAGCAATCAGCCCCAGCATTTT. Protein: CASNPQWSNQPQHF.

This clonotype was found many times. The rearrangement uses TRBV12-3 or TRBV12-4 and TRBJ2-5; 7 nucleotides match TRBD1. The CDR3 extends over 13 amino acids. V lost 4 bases to trimming and J lost 2 bases; unmatched junction nucleotides: 1. CDR3 coding DNA: TGTGCCAGCAGTTCAGGGGGACAAGAGACCCAGTACTTC. It translates to CASSSGGQETQYF.

This clonotype showed up many times. A much more abundant neighbour one base away suggests this may be a read error. The J gene is TRBJ2-1, the V gene TRBV20-1; D is perhaps TRBD1 (6 bases). The J call may be incorrect, as the DNA end agrees better with TRBJ2-7. CDR1 and CDR2 (germline): DFQATT, SNEGSKA (reference sequence). The CDR3 sequence is 15 residues long. CDR3 amino acids: CSAGHREGYYNEQYF. CDR3 in DNA: TGCAGTGCTGGCCACAGGGAAGGGTACTACAATGAGCAGTACTTC.

This clonotype has at least ten counts. The chain combines TRBV6-1 with TRBJ2-7; 10 bases are shared with TRBD1. The CDR3 consists of 18 residues. Germline V gives CDR1 MNHNS, CDR2 SASEGT. J was trimmed by 1 base and V by 6 bases; bases with no gene match: 15. The CDR3 reads CASSRAYPGQGLSYEQYF. The CDR3 region has the DNA TGTGCCAGCAGCAGGGCTTATCCGGGACAGGGGCTTTCCTACGAGCAGTACTTC.

A note on this clonotype: A single base separates this from a much larger clone, so it may be a read error. This chain links TRBV2 with TRBJ2-1, with no clear D. Germline CDR1 SNHLY, CDR2 FYNNEI. The CDR3 covers 15 residues. The CDR3 loop reads CASREEGQPYNEQFF. The CDR3 nucleotides are TGTGCCAGCAGGGAAGAAGGTCAGCCTTACAATGAGCAGTTCTTC.

This clonotype was recorded many times. The chain recombines TRBV4-3 with TRBJ1-5, with a weak D call TRBD1 (5 bases). CDR3 length equals 15 residues. Germline V gene lookup returns CDR1 LGHNA and CDR2 YSLEER. Trimming removed 0 bases from V and 10 bases from J, with 16 bases in between. The CDR3 DNA reads as TGCGCCAGCAGCCAAGATTACGGGGCCAGGGAACCCCAGCATTTT. Protein: CASSQDYGAREPQHF.

There are many counts of this clonotype. The chain uses TRBV3-1 and TRBJ2-1; 8 bases match TRBD2. There are 15 residues in the CDR3. V shed 1 base, J shed 6 bases, and the junction held 5 bases outside the gene matches. Per the germline V gene, CDR1 is LGHDT and CDR2 is YNNKEL (reference sequence). CDR3 nucleotide sequence: TGTGCCAGCAGCCAAGCCCGGGGGGGCCCCAATGAGCAGTTCTTC. This encodes CASSQARGGPNEQFF.

The sample holds a few counts of this clonotype. The genes are TRBV29-1 and TRBJ2-7; TRBD1 aligns across 7 bases. The germline V gene has CDR1 SQVTM and CDR2 ANQGSEA. The CDR3 is made up of 13 amino acids. Unmatched junction bases numbered 9, after V lost 4 bases and J lost 6 bases. The CDR3 spells CSVAAKGASEQYF. CDR3 sequence (DNA): TGCAGCGTTGCGGCGAAGGGGGCCTCCGAGCAGTACTTC.

In regard to this clonotype: A much larger clone differs from this one at a single base, so this may be a read error. DNA of the CDR3: TGTGCCAGCTCACCACCGAAGGGCAGGGGGTACACTGAAGCTTTCTTT. Its translation is CASSPPKGRGYTEAFF. The J gene is TRBJ1-1, the V gene TRBV18, with 7 bases aligning to TRBD1. CDR1 and CDR2 (germline): KGHSH, LQKENI. This CDR3 has 16 residues. The V gene end was trimmed by 0 bases and the J gene end by 3 bases; junction bases not matched to a gene: 7.

In nucleotides, the CDR3 is TGTGCCAGCAGTTCCAGAGGAGGGCAATCCAAAAACATTCAGTACTTC. This sequence encodes CASSSRGGQSKNIQYF. This chain links TRBV6-2 or TRBV6-3 with TRBJ2-7; perhaps TRBD2 as D (6 bases). The DNA end is a closer match to TRBJ2-4, so the J assignment may be wrong. Germline V gene lookup returns CDR1 MNHEY and CDR2 SVGEGT. There are 16 residues in the CDR3.